The present TCR beta chain was sequenced within a study of somatic mutations in cytotoxic T cells in rheumatoid arthritis. Profiled with immunoSEQ multiplex PCR; TCRdb holds only in-frame clones, not every one. The sample carries roughly 25,000 clones, 70% to 85% recorded once. Only one count was recorded for this clone. Positive selection with magnetic beads achieved the isolation of CD4+ and CD8+ cells, followed by a flow cytometry check of purity. The V end was cut by 4 bases, the J end by 1 base, with 16 bases between. The germline gives CDR1 MDHEN, CDR2 SYDVKM. The CDR3 is 17 residues long. This chain links TRBV28 with TRBJ1-4, with a possible D match to TRBD1 (5 bases). The TCR sequence derives from a woman aged 18 to 35 in good health. Sequenced input: CD8+ T cells sorted from blood. The CDR3 DNA sequence: TGTGCCAGCAGTTGGACCATATGGGACGGAACTAATGAAAAACTGTTTTTT. Its protein is CASSWTIWDGTNEKLFF.